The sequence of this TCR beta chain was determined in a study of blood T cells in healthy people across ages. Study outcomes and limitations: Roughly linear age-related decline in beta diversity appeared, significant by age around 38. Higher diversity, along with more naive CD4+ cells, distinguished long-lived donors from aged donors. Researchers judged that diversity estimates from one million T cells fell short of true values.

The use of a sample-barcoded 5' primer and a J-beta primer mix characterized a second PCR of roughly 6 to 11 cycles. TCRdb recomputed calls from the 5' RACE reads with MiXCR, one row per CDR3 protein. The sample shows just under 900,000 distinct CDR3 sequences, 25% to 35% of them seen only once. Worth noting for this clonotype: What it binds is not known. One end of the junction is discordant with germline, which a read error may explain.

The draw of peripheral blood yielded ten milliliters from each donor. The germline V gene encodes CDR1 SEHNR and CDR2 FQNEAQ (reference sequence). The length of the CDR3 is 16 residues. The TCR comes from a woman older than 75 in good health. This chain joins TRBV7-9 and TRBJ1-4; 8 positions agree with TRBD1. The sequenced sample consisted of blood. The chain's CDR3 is CASSLASGTGGEKRFF. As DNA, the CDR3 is TGTGCCAGCAGCTTAGCGAGCGGGACAGGCGGGGAAAAACGGTTTTTT.